This TCR beta chain was recorded in a study of glioma-infiltrating T cells after dendritic cell vaccination. This sample's time point: after dendritic cell vaccination, including at tumor progression/relapse. TCRdb keeps only in-frame clones here, not all; method: immunoSEQ multiplex PCR. The table includes 85,000 to 100,000 clones, 85% detected once. Trimming removed 3 bases from V and 4 bases from J, with 13 bases in between. The germline CDR1 and CDR2 sequences are LNHDA and SQIVND (reference sequence). The CDR3 loop spans 15 amino acids. The origin of this receptor is a human donor with glioblastoma. The rearrangement uses TRBV19 and TRBJ1-3; D call uncertain. This specimen was blood, taken after dendritic cell vaccination. This CDR3 is CASSMGRGYGNTIYF. CDR3 bases: TGTGCCAGTAGTATGGGGAGAGGGTACGGAAACACCATATATTTT.